This paragraph reports one T cell receptor beta chain. Trimming at V came to 9 bases and at J to 6 bases, leaving 11 bases not matched to a gene. This CDR3 spans 15 amino acids. Germline loops: CDR1 LNHDA, CDR2 SQIVND (reference sequence). The sample belongs to a study of CD8+CD57+ T cells in acquired aplastic anemia. Sequenced patients had shown CD8+CD57+ cell expansion by flow cytometry. Every one of the patients had aplastic anemia (severe, acquired). Researchers used genomic DNA as the template to profile TCR beta VDJ and CDR3. TCRdb recomputed calls from the reads with MiXCR, one row per CDR3 protein. In the table there are some 170,000 distinct CDR3 sequences, less than 65% of which are singletons.

This sequence joins TRBV19 and TRBJ1-4, with TRBD1 matching 9 bases. The source of this sequence is a human donor with aplastic anemia. The source material was sorted CD4+, CD8+, or CD8+CD57+ T cells (not recorded which) from PBMCs. The CDR3 bases are TGTGCCAGCGCTTGGGACAGGGCGGTTGATGAAAAACTGTTTTTT. This encodes CASAWDRAVDEKLFF. The full variable domain, rest sourced from reference TRBV19 and TRBJ1-4, is DGGITQSPKYLFRKEGQNVTLSCEQNLNHDAMYWYRQDPGQGLRLIYYSQIVNDFQKGDIAEGYSVSREKKESFPLTVTSAQKNPTAFYLCASAWDRAVDEKLFFGSGTQLSVL.